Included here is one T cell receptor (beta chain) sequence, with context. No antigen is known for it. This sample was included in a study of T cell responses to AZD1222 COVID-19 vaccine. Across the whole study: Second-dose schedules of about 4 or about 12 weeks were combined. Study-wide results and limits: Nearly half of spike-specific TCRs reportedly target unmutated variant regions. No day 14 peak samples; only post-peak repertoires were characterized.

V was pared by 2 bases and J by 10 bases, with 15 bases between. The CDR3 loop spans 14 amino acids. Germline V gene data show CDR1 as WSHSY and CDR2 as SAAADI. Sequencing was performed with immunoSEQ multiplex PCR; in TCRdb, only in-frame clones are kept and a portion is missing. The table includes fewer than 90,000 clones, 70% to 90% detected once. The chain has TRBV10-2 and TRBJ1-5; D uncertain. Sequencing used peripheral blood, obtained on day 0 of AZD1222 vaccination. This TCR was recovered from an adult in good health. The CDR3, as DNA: TGCGCCAGCAGTGAGGTAGGGTGGGAGGAACCCCAGCATTTT. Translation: CASSEVGWEEPQHF.